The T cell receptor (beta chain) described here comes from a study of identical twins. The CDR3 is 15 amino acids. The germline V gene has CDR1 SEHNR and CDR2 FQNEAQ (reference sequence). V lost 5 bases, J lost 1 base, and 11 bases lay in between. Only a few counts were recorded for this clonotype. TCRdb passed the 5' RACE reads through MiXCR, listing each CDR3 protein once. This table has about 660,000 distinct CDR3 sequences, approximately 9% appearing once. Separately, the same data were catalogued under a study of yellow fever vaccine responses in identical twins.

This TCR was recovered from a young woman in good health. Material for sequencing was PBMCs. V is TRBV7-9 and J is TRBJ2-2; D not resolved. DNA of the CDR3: TGTGCCAGCAGCCCTCCGGACCGGAACACCGGGGAGCTGTTTTTT. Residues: CASSPPDRNTGELFF.